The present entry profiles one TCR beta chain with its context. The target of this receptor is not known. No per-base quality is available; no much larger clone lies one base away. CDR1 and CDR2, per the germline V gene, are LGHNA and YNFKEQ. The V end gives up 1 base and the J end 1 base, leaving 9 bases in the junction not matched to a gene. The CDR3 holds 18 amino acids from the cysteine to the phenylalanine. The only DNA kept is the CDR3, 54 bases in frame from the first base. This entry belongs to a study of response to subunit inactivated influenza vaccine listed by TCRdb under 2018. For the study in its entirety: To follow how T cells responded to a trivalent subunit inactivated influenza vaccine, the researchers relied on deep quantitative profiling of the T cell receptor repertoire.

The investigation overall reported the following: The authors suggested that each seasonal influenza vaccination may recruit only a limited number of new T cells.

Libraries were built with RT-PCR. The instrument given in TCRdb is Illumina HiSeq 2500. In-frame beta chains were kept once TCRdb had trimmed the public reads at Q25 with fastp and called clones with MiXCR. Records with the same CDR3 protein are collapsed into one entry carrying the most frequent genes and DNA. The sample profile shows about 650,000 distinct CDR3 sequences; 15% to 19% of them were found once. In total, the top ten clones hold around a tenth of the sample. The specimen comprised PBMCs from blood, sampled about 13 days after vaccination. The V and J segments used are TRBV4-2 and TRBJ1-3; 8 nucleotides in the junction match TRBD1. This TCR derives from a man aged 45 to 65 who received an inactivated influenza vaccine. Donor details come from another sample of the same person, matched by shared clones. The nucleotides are TGTGCCAGCAGCCAAGGAGACAGGGGCGCGGGATCTGGAAACACCATATATTTT. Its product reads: CASSQGDRGAGSGNTIYF.